This T cell receptor (beta chain) comes out of a study of vaccination effects on CD4 cells after COVID-19. Study at large: Post-vaccine sampling took place a median of 72 days after the second dose.

Measured with immunoSEQ multiplex PCR; TCRdb has only the in-frame clones, and not every one. The sample has around 14,000 clones; around three quarters are singletons. This CDR3 contains 12 residues. Germline assignment: CDR1 SGHAT and CDR2 FQNNGV. V was pared by 3 bases and J by 8 bases, with 10 bases between. This clone has just a few counts. As yet, its antigen is unknown. Study-level points and caveats: Late in the post-vaccination period, infection-induced and vaccine-induced clones underwent marked clonal contraction. Only a single clone (1 of 255 vaccine-induced clones in healthy vaccinees) cross-reacted with common cold coronaviruses.

Antigen-specific CD4+ T cells expanded by the ViraFEST assay with viral peptide pools were then sequenced. Upon completion of 10 to 11 days in culture, CD4+ T cells were isolated. Two-dose BNT162b2 or mRNA-1273 vaccination was given to participants. Sequencing was performed on CD4+ T cells from PBMCs cultured with SARS-CoV-2 spike peptides, taken after COVID-19 vaccination. The V call is TRBV11-2, the J call TRBJ1-1; a weak D match, TRBD1 (6 bases). This receptor was identified in a human donor who received a COVID-19 vaccine. The CDR3 protein is CASSFTGTEAFF. In DNA, the CDR3 is TGTGCCAGCAGCTTCACCGGGACAGAAGCTTTCTTT.